These 15 T cell receptor beta chains were sequenced from one sample in a study of T cell responses to AZD1222 COVID-19 vaccine. The assay was immunoSEQ multiplex PCR, and TCRdb's table has in-frame clones only and misses some. The table lists around 130,000 clones, about 88% of them singletons. The sequencing used peripheral blood, collected on day 0 of AZD1222 vaccination. These receptors came from an adult in good health.

This chain uses TRBV28 with TRBJ2-7, with 14 bases that match TRBD2. The CDR3 has 16 residues. The V and J ends lost 0 bases and 3 bases, in that order; junction bases with no gene match: 1. The germline V gene has CDR1 MDHEN and CDR2 SYDVKM. In DNA, the CDR3 is TGTGCCAGCAGTTTATGGGGGACTAGCGGGAGCTACGAGCAGTACTTC. Translation: CASSLWGTSGSYEQYF.

The rearrangement uses TRBV11-3 and TRBJ2-1; D may be TRBD1 (6 bases). Germline V gene lookup returns CDR1 SGHNT and CDR2 YENEEA. V shed 4 bases and J shed 10 bases, with 14 bases lying between them. The CDR3 is 13 amino acids. This CDR3 is CASSSTGFREQFF. CDR3 bases: TGTGCCAGCAGCTCAACAGGGTTCAGGGAGCAGTTCTTC.

In regard to this clone: Its ends do not fully match the called genes, so a read error is possible. The V and J genes are TRBV5-6 and TRBJ1-6; tentatively, D is TRBD1 (5 bases). CDR3 length: 14 amino acids. CDR1 is SGHDT, CDR2 YYEEEE, per germline. The CDR3 spells CASGLGADYSPLHF. For the CDR3, the DNA is TGTGCCAGCGGCTTAGGGGCCGATTATTCACCCCTCCACTTT. The whole variable domain, filled in from reference TRBV5-6 and TRBJ1-6, reads DAGVTQSPTHLIKTRGQQVTLRCSPKSGHDTVSWYQQALGQGPQFIFQYYEEEERQRGNFPDRFSGHQFPNYSSELNVNALLLGDSALYLCASGLGADYSPLHFGNGTRLTVT.

This clone was detected only a few times. V usage is TRBV6-1 and J usage is TRBJ1-2; 7 bases match TRBD1. Unmatched junction bases numbered 5, after V lost 2 bases and J lost 2 bases. The germline CDR1 and CDR2 sequences are MNHNS and SASEGT. The CDR3 totals 15 residues. DNA for the CDR3: TGTGCCAGCAGTGAAACCCCGGGACAGAACTATGGCTACACCTTC. Protein: CASSETPGQNYGYTF.

J is TRBJ2-5 and V is TRBV6-5, with D uncertain. Trimming cost V 6 bases and J 3 bases, with 14 bases left between them. Germline V gene lookup returns CDR1 MNHEY and CDR2 SVGAGI. There are 14 residues in the CDR3. The CDR3 spells CASSLPRGEETQYF. The DNA for the CDR3 is TGTGCCAGCAGCCTCCCTCGCGGCGAAGAGACCCAGTACTTC.

The CDR3 protein is CASSLDSGNTIYF. CDR3 DNA sequence: TGTGCCAGCAGCTTGGACTCTGGAAACACCATATATTTT. V is TRBV28 and J is TRBJ1-3; no clear D gene. Trimming shortened V by 6 bases and J by 0 bases, and 6 bases separated the two germline ends. This CDR3 has 13 residues. The germline gives CDR1 MDHEN, CDR2 SYDVKM.

The V call is TRBV29-1, the J call TRBJ2-7; no definite D call. The V gene's germline CDR1 is SQVTM and CDR2 ANQGSEA. This CDR3 has 10 amino acids. V was trimmed by 6 bases and J by 6 bases, leaving 9 bases between them. CDR3 nucleotide sequence: TGCAGCGTAACATCAGGCGAGCAGTACTTC. Its translation: CSVTSGEQYF.

V gene TRBV4-2 combines with J gene TRBJ2-7; maybe TRBD2 (6 bases). V dropped 3 bases and J dropped 0 bases, with 18 bases sitting between them. Germline V lookup: CDR1 LGHNA, CDR2 YNFKEQ. CDR3 size: 17 residues. The DNA for the CDR3 is TGTGCCAGCAGCCAGGGCCTTGGCGGGGCTTTCTCCTACGAGCAGTACTTC. Amino acid sequence: CASSQGLGGAFSYEQYF.

This clone was picked up one time. The gene calls are TRBV24-1 and TRBJ1-6; the match to TRBD1 covers 7 bases. CDR3 size: 18 residues. Germline CDR1 is KGHDR and CDR2 is SFDVKD. J lost 7 bases, V lost 3 bases, and 14 bases had no gene match. This chain's CDR3 is CATSDRGGPRGSNSPLHF. CDR3 nucleotides: TGTGCCACCAGTGATAGGGGCGGGCCCAGGGGGTCGAATTCACCCCTCCACTTT.

The chain uses TRBV4-1 and TRBJ2-1; TRBD1 or TRBD2 may be the D gene (5 bases each). V was shortened by 3 bases and J by 12 bases, with 15 bases between the two germline ends. The CDR3 runs to 13 residues. Per the germline V gene, CDR1 is MGHRA and CDR2 is YSYEKL. CDR3 DNA: TGCGCCAGCAGCCAGGGAGTGGGGGAAGGGCAGTTCTTC. It translates to CASSQGVGEGQFF.

The chain employs TRBV6-6 and TRBJ1-2; 9 bases are a match to TRBD1. Trimming took 11 bases from V and 5 from J; bases not matched to a gene: 6. Germline V gene lookup returns CDR1 MNHNY and CDR2 SVGAGI (reference sequence). The CDR3 runs to 12 residues. In DNA form, the CDR3 reads TGTGCCGTACAGGGGGCTTCTTATGGCTACACCTTC. Its protein is CAVQGASYGYTF.

The rearrangement uses TRBV7-9 and TRBJ2-2; D assignment may be TRBD1 or TRBD2 (5 bases each). Trimming took 4 bases from V and 6 from J, leaving 18 bases between them. From germline, CDR1 is SEHNR and CDR2 FQNEAQ (reference sequence). This CDR3 spans 16 amino acids. The chain's CDR3 is CASSYAVVSGPGELFF. DNA of the CDR3: TGTGCCAGCAGCTACGCTGTAGTTTCGGGGCCCGGGGAGCTGTTTTTT.

This sequence joins TRBV5-5 and TRBJ1-2, with D maybe TRBD1 (5 bases). V gave up 2 bases and J gave up 8 bases, with 22 bases separating them. Germline CDR1 and CDR2: SGHKS and YYEKEE (reference sequence). This CDR3 has 16 residues. CDR3 region: CASSFNSGLDSLGYTF. The DNA for the CDR3 is TGTGCCAGCAGCTTTAATTCGGGGTTAGACAGTCTGGGCTACACCTTC.

This chain connects TRBV11-2 to TRBJ2-7; perhaps TRBD2 as D (6 bases). CDR3 size: 15 residues. The germline V and J ends were trimmed by 9 bases and 6 bases, with 24 bases remaining between them. Germline V gene sequence: CDR1 SGHAT, CDR2 FQNNGV. CDR3: CASRQAGRVSGEQYF. CDR3 DNA: TGTGCCAGTCGCCAAGCGGGTAGAGTGTCGGGCGAGCAGTACTTC.

The rearrangement uses TRBV5-6 and TRBJ1-2; D is uncertain. Trimming pared 4 bases from V and 8 bases from J, leaving 15 bases between. Per germline, CDR1 SGHDT and CDR2 YYEEEE. The CDR3 is 13 residues long. CDR3: CASSHSGVYGYTF. CDR3 coding DNA: TGTGCCAGCAGCCACTCCGGTGTATACGGCTACACCTTC.